These 18 T cell receptor beta chains were all obtained from the same sample, sequenced in a study of neurological immune-mediated disorders (dated by TCRdb to the late 2010s). Receptor libraries were prepared by 5' RACE. Sequencing was performed on an Illumina HiSeq 2500. In-frame beta chains were kept once TCRdb had trimmed the public reads at Q25 with fastp and called clones with MiXCR. Rows with a matching CDR3 protein are joined into one entry that keeps the most common DNA and genes. Across this sample there are some 77,000 distinct CDR3 sequences, with around a tenth seen only once. The leading ten clones occupy around 1.7% of the sample. Source material: PBMCs. Receptor source: a man aged 50 or older in good health.

This clonotype was seen many times. J is TRBJ2-7 and V is TRBV3-1; D gene ambiguous. CDR1 and CDR2 from the germline V gene are LGHDT and YNNKEL (reference sequence). This CDR3 is built from 15 residues. V lost 2 bases to trimming and J lost 0 bases, with 11 bases between them. The CDR3 region is CASSQRSLGSYEQYF. The CDR3 DNA reads TGTGCCAGCAGCCAAAGGAGCCTGGGCTCCTACGAGCAGTACTTC.

The chain has TRBV19 and TRBJ2-1; TRBD2 agrees at 9 bases. V was pared by 4 bases and J by 2 bases, with 9 bases of the junction left unmatched. Germline V gene lookup returns CDR1 LNHDA and CDR2 SQIVND (reference sequence). CDR3 length equals 17 residues. CDR3 coding DNA: TGTGCCAGTAGTACCTACTCTAGCGGGACCCCCTACAATGAGCAGTTCTTC. It encodes CASSTYSSGTPYNEQFF.

In this sample, this clonotype turned up many times. The V call is TRBV20-1, the J call TRBJ2-1, with 10 bases fitting TRBD2. The CDR3 runs to 19 residues. The germline gives CDR1 DFQATT, CDR2 SNEGSKA (reference sequence). The V and J ends lost 3 bases and 0 bases, in that order; junction bases with no gene match: 14. CDR3 loop: CSASGVLAGVRSSYNEQFF. CDR3 DNA sequence: TGCAGTGCTAGTGGGGTCCTAGCGGGAGTGAGGAGCTCCTACAATGAGCAGTTCTTC.

This clonotype was counted many times. V and J are TRBV19 and TRBJ1-5; a possible D gene is TRBD1 (5 bases). CDR1 and CDR2 (germline): LNHDA, SQIVND (reference sequence). This CDR3 region has 14 residues. V was trimmed by 8 bases and J by 7 bases, leaving 18 bases between them. This CDR3 reads CASRDRTPGQPQHF. The CDR3 DNA reads TGTGCCAGTCGGGACCGGACGCCGGGGCAGCCCCAGCATTTT.

Ten or more counts support this clonotype. The chain combines TRBV6-5 with TRBJ2-5; 10 nucleotides line up with TRBD1. Losses at the gene ends were 1 base for V and 2 bases for J; bases not matched to a gene: 7. Germline V gene lookup returns CDR1 MNHEY and CDR2 SVGAGI. The CDR3 has 17 amino acids. CDR3 amino acids: CASSYLGTGVLQETQYF. CDR3 coding DNA: TGTGCCAGCAGTTACTTGGGGACAGGGGTCCTACAAGAGACCCAGTACTTC.

For this clonotype: A junction boundary mismatches the germline segment, possibly from a read error. J is TRBJ2-2 and V is TRBV7-2; maybe TRBD2 (6 bases). The germline V gene has CDR1 SGHTA and CDR2 FQGNSA. This CDR3 comprises 18 residues. CDR3: CASSPTGGPPAITGDLFF. Written as DNA, the CDR3 is TGTGCCAGCAGCCCCACCGGGGGACCCCCTGCCATCACCGGGGACCTGTTTTTT.

There are a few counts of this clonotype. The chain joins TRBV10-3 to TRBJ2-7; the D is unclear. V dropped 4 bases and J dropped 5 bases, with 6 bases sitting between them. The V gene's germline CDR1 is ENHRY and CDR2 SYGVKD. This CDR3 has 11 residues. The CDR3 bases are TGTGCCATCAGTGTACAAGACGAGCAGTACTTC. Protein product: CAISVQDEQYF.

At least ten counts were recorded for this clonotype. The V call is TRBV12-3 or TRBV12-4, the J call TRBJ2-3; 7 bases line up with TRBD2. The trim removed 2 bases at V and 5 bases at J, leaving 10 bases unmatched. The CDR3 sequence is 16 residues long. DNA of the CDR3: TGTGCCAGCAGTTTAATGGCGGGGGAGTCATTAGATACGCAGTATTTT. Translating gives CASSLMAGESLDTQYF.

For this clonotype: Since a much larger clone is just one base distant, this may be a read error. The chain joins TRBV18 to TRBJ2-1; 10 bases fit TRBD2. This CDR3 region has 16 residues. Trimming at V came to 1 base and at J to 2 bases, leaving 2 bases not matched to a gene. CDR1 is KGHSH and CDR2 is LQKENI in the germline V gene. The CDR3 loop reads CASSPHTSGTYNEQFF. In nucleotides, the CDR3 is TGTGCCAGCTCACCACATACTAGCGGGACCTACAATGAGCAGTTCTTC.

Many counts were recorded for this clonotype. The chain combines TRBV6-1 with TRBJ1-6; D not certain. The CDR3 contains 14 residues. Germline lookup yields CDR1 MNHNS and CDR2 SASEGT. Trimming removed 2 bases at V and 6 bases at J, with 8 bases between. The CDR3 is CASSENSANSPLHF. In DNA form, the CDR3 reads TGTGCCAGCAGTGAAAATTCGGCTAATTCACCCCTCCACTTT.

This clonotype occurred many times. V and J are TRBV6-5 and TRBJ1-3, with a weak D call TRBD1 (5 bases). CDR3 size: 16 residues. The ends were cut back, 5 bases at V and 0 bases at J, with 14 bases in the middle. Germline CDR1 is MNHEY and CDR2 is SVGAGI. DNA of the CDR3: TGTGCCAGCAGTCGAAAAGGACACCACTCTGGAAACACCATATATTTT. Translated: CASSRKGHHSGNTIYF.

This clonotype was recorded many times. CDR3: CASSPEPKAGANVLTF. The CDR3 DNA is TGCGCCAGCAGCCCGGAACCAAAGGCTGGGGCCAACGTCCTGACTTTC. V usage is TRBV5-1 and J usage is TRBJ2-6; D uncertain. The length of the CDR3 is 16 residues. Germline-derived CDR1 and CDR2 are SGHRS and YFSETQ. V lost 4 bases and J 2 bases, leaving 13 bases between the germline ends.

This clonotype was recorded at least ten times. The CDR3 spells CSARDSNTGELFF. CDR3 coding DNA: TGCAGCGCCCGGGACTCAAACACCGGGGAGCTGTTTTTT. The chain employs TRBV29-1 and TRBJ2-2; D possibly corresponds to TRBD2 (6 bases). This CDR3 is 13 amino acids long. V shed 7 bases and J shed 2 bases, with 11 bases lying between them. Germline V gives CDR1 SQVTM, CDR2 ANQGSEA.

This clonotype was seen repeatedly, ten times or more. This chain connects TRBV7-2 to TRBJ2-1; D remains ambiguous. V was trimmed by 1 base and J by 7 bases, leaving 8 bases between them. This CDR3 is built from 13 residues. CDR1 is SGHTA and CDR2 is FQGNSA in the germline V gene. CDR3 coding DNA: TGTGCCAGCAGCTTAGATTTGGGGAATGAGCAGTTCTTC. Translating it yields CASSLDLGNEQFF.

This clonotype was observed many times. V is TRBV12-3 or TRBV12-4 and J is TRBJ2-2, with D unclear. CDR3 length equals 14 residues. Trimming stripped 5 bases from V and 4 bases from J, with 11 bases between. The CDR3 loop reads CASSLRVGTGELFF. In nucleotides, the CDR3 is TGTGCCAGCAGTCTCCGGGTCGGCACCGGGGAGCTGTTTTTT.

This clonotype was seen more than once but under ten times. V usage is TRBV29-1 and J usage is TRBJ2-1; a possible D gene is TRBD2 (6 bases). This CDR3 is built from 15 residues. Germline lookup yields CDR1 SQVTM and CDR2 ANQGSEA. Between the trimmed V and J ends, which lost 7 bases and 9 bases, there was a span of 25 bases. As DNA, the CDR3 is TGCAGCGCCGGGACTCCGACGATTAGGTCGCGTGAGCAGTTCTTC. This encodes CSAGTPTIRSREQFF.

This clonotype has a handful of counts. This chain uses TRBV19 with TRBJ1-5, with D tentatively TRBD1 (6 bases). Germline lookup yields CDR1 LNHDA and CDR2 SQIVND (reference sequence). The CDR3 totals 17 residues. The V gene lost 5 bases and the J gene lost 3 bases, with 20 bases spanning the gap. CDR3 nucleotides: TGTGCCAGTAGTCTCCCGGGACACCCAGTTTTCAATCAGCCCCAGCATTTT. It codes for CASSLPGHPVFNQPQHF.

Many counts were recorded for this clonotype. The chain carries TRBV5-1 and TRBJ2-3; a possible D gene is TRBD1 (5 bases). Trimming stripped 0 bases from V and 4 bases from J, with 15 bases between. Per the germline V gene, CDR1 is SGHRS and CDR2 is YFSETQ. The CDR3 is 16 residues long. The CDR3 nucleotides are TGCGCCAGCAGCTTGGAAGCCCAGGGTGGAGCAGATACGCAGTATTTT. Translating gives CASSLEAQGGADTQYF. Complete variable domain (other parts from reference TRBV5-1 and TRBJ2-3): KAGVTQTPRYLIKTRGQQVTLSCSPISGHRSVSWYQQTPGQGLQFLFEYFSETQRNKGNFPGRFSGRQFSNSRSEMNVSTLELGDSALYLCASSLEAQGGADTQYFGPGTRLTVL.